One and the same sample provided the 24 T cell receptor beta chains below, sequenced in a study of blood T cell repertoires in COVID-19. Sequenced by immunoSEQ multiplex PCR; TCRdb stores in-frame clones only, minus some. The sample shows approximately 83,000 clones, approximately 88% of them seen only once. The sample consisted of peripheral blood. Receptors were obtained from a man aged 65 to 79 with acute or convalescent COVID-19.

The gene calls are TRBV28 and TRBJ1-5; maybe TRBD1 (6 bases). Germline-derived CDR1 and CDR2 are MDHEN and SYDVKM. Trimming left V 8 bases short and J 2 bases short, with 16 bases between. The CDR3 sequence is 15 residues long. CDR3 nucleotides: TGTGCCAGCCGCCTAAGGGGGATACGCAATCAGCCCCAGCATTTT. It codes for CASRLRGIRNQPQHF.

The rearrangement joins TRBV28 to TRBJ2-3; D is possibly TRBD2 (6 bases). This CDR3 contains 15 residues. Germline lookup yields CDR1 MDHEN and CDR2 SYDVKM. With 5 bases removed from V and 4 bases from J, the gap between germline ends came to 16 bases. The CDR3 region is CASSPPIGSADTQYF. DNA for the CDR3: TGTGCCAGCAGTCCGCCTATCGGGAGTGCAGATACGCAGTATTTT.

The chain links TRBV7-2 to TRBJ2-7, with 7 positions matching TRBD2. CDR3 size: 16 residues. The V segment lost 1 base and the J segment 4 bases; nucleotides outside the gene matches: 10. Germline CDR1 and CDR2: SGHTA and FQGNSA. This CDR3 reads CASSLGFRAGVYEQYF. The CDR3 DNA sequence: TGTGCCAGCAGCTTAGGTTTCAGGGCGGGGGTTTACGAGCAGTACTTC.

The chain couples TRBV7-9 to TRBJ2-1, with D uncertain. V was trimmed by 5 bases and J by 4 bases, leaving 12 bases between them. The CDR3 length is 14 residues. CDR1 and CDR2 from the germline V gene are SEHNR and FQNEAQ (reference sequence). The CDR3 region is CASSHKDSYNEQFF. The CDR3 region has the DNA TGTGCCAGCAGCCACAAAGACTCATACAATGAGCAGTTCTTC.

This clone has only one observation. This chain links TRBV6-5 with TRBJ1-6; 10 nucleotides match TRBD1. CDR3 length equals 15 residues. Germline V gives CDR1 MNHEY, CDR2 SVGAGI. With 4 bases clipped from V and 7 bases from J, the junction kept 4 bases outside the gene matches. CDR3 sequence (DNA): TGTGCCAGCAGTTCTGTGGGACAGGGGAATTCACCCCTCCACTTT. It is translated as CASSSVGQGNSPLHF.

This clone was seen more than once but under ten times. The gene calls are TRBV2 and TRBJ2-4; a weak D match, TRBD1 (6 bases). This CDR3 is built from 14 residues. The V end was cut by 6 bases, the J end by 6 bases, with 15 bases between. CDR1 is SNHLY, CDR2 FYNNEI, per germline. The CDR3 spells CASRSTGLRNIQYF. Here the CDR3 DNA reads TGTGCCAGCAGGTCGACAGGACTTAGAAACATTCAGTACTTC.

This chain uses TRBV18 with TRBJ2-4, with 9 positions matching TRBD1. The CDR3 runs to 17 residues. J gave up 6 bases and V 2 bases, and 11 bases lay outside the gene matches. CDR1 is KGHSH, CDR2 LQKENI, per germline. CDR3 protein: CASSPTFTGGALNIQYF. The CDR3 bases are TGTGCCAGCTCACCAACTTTCACAGGGGGCGCATTAAACATTCAGTACTTC.

The chain carries TRBV6-1 and TRBJ2-7, with D perhaps matching TRBD1 (6 bases). Germline V lookup: CDR1 MNHNS, CDR2 SASEGT. The V end was cut by 3 bases, the J end by 5 bases, with 8 bases between. The CDR3 is 12 amino acids. CDR3 amino acids: CASSEGAHEQYF. CDR3 sequence (DNA): TGTGCCAGCAGTGAGGGGGCCCACGAGCAGTACTTC.

The chain carries TRBV19 and TRBJ2-7; 13 nucleotides align to TRBD2. This CDR3 is 16 amino acids long. Germline CDR1 LNHDA, CDR2 SQIVND (reference sequence). V shed 0 bases and J 5 bases; nucleotides not matched to a gene: 4. The CDR3 loop reads CASSIDRLAGGNEQYF. The CDR3 nucleotides read TGTGCCAGTAGTATAGATCGACTAGCGGGAGGCAACGAGCAGTACTTC.

The chain couples TRBV19 to TRBJ2-1, with 9 bases lining up with TRBD1. V lost 2 bases, J lost 7 bases, and 15 bases stayed unmatched. Germline V CDR1 and CDR2: LNHDA, SQIVND (reference sequence). This CDR3 is built from 18 residues. CDR3 loop: CASSISGLSGTGSNEQFF. For the CDR3, the DNA is TGTGCCAGTAGTATATCTGGTTTGAGTGGGACAGGGAGTAATGAGCAGTTCTTC. Drawing the rest from reference TRBV19 and TRBJ2-1, the complete variable domain is DGGITQSPKYLFRKEGQNVTLSCEQNLNHDAMYWYRQDPGQGLRLIYYSQIVNDFQKGDIAEGYSVSREKKESFPLTVTSAQKNPTAFYLCASSISGLSGTGSNEQFFGPGTRLTVL.

The chain employs TRBV16 and TRBJ2-1, with D tentatively TRBD1 (5 bases). CDR3 length: 16 residues. V lost 4 bases to trimming and J lost 6 bases, with 19 bases between them. CDR1 and CDR2 from the germline V gene are KGHSY and FQNENV. CDR3 in DNA: TGTGCCAGCAGCCCAGAAAGGGTGTTAGGGGTCAATGAGCAGTTCTTC. This sequence encodes CASSPERVLGVNEQFF.

The V gene is TRBV19, the J gene TRBJ1-3, with a tentative D call TRBD1 (6 bases). CDR1 and CDR2 from the germline V gene are LNHDA and SQIVND (reference sequence). Trimming stripped 5 bases from V and 0 bases from J, with 17 bases between. The CDR3 spans 17 residues. DNA of the CDR3: TGTGCCAGTAGTTCTCAAACAGGGCGAAGCTCTGGAAACACCATATATTTT. Protein sequence: CASSSQTGRSSGNTIYF.

V gene TRBV18 combines with J gene TRBJ1-6; no definite D call. The CDR3 contains 14 residues. The V gene lost 3 bases and the J gene lost 7 bases, with 10 bases spanning the gap. Germline-derived CDR1 and CDR2 are KGHSH and LQKENI. The CDR3 here is CASSPWANNSPLHF. DNA for the CDR3: TGTGCCAGCTCACCTTGGGCCAACAATTCACCCCTCCACTTT. Together with reference TRBV18 and TRBJ1-6, the CDR3 gives the full variable domain: NAGVMQNPRHLVRRRGQEARLRCSPMKGHSHVYWYRQLPEEGLKFMVYLQKENIIDESGMPKERFSAEFPKEGPSILRIQQVVRGDSAAYFCASSPWANNSPLHFGNGTRLTVT.

The gene calls are TRBV27 and TRBJ2-3; no definite D call. CDR3 size: 14 residues. The V end lost 0 bases, the J end lost 0 bases, and 4 bases lay between the germline ends. Per germline, CDR1 MNHEY and CDR2 SMNVEV (reference sequence). The CDR3 protein is CASSLSASTDTQYF. As DNA, the CDR3 is TGTGCCAGCAGTTTATCAGCTAGCACAGATACGCAGTATTTT.

The rearrangement uses TRBV18 and TRBJ2-1, with D perhaps matching TRBD1 (6 bases). The CDR3 sequence is 16 residues long. The germline CDR1 and CDR2 sequences are KGHSH and LQKENI. Trimming removed 2 bases at V and 5 bases at J, with 16 bases between. The CDR3 is CASSPVLGTINNEQFF. As DNA, the CDR3 is TGTGCCAGCTCACCAGTTCTCGGGACAATAAACAATGAGCAGTTCTTC.

The chain is built from TRBV4-1 and TRBJ1-4; 8 bases are a match to TRBD1. This CDR3 has 17 amino acids. V was pared by 3 bases and J by 3 bases, with 9 bases of the junction left unmatched. Germline CDR1 is MGHRA and CDR2 is YSYEKL. The CDR3 sequence: CASSQRGVDRANEKLFF. The DNA of the CDR3 is TGCGCCAGCAGCCAGAGGGGGGTGGACAGGGCTAATGAAAAACTGTTTTTT.

CDR3 sequence reads: CASSQATDTQYF. CDR3 coding DNA: TGTGCCAGCAGTCAGGCAACAGATACGCAGTATTTT. This chain joins TRBV28 and TRBJ2-3; D uncertain. Trimming took off 5 bases at V and 3 bases at J, with 6 bases between the two ends. The germline CDR1 and CDR2 sequences are MDHEN and SYDVKM. The CDR3 runs 12 residues.

J is TRBJ2-7 and V is TRBV7-2; possibly TRBD2 for D (5 bases). Germline CDR1 and CDR2: SGHTA and FQGNSA. Trimming pared 5 bases from V and 6 bases from J, leaving 17 bases between. The CDR3 loop spans 14 amino acids. CDR3 coding DNA: TGTGCCAGCAGCCCGCTAAATACGGGATCCGAGCAGTACTTC. This translates into CASSPLNTGSEQYF.

The rearrangement links TRBV18 to TRBJ2-1; a weak D match, TRBD2 (6 bases). CDR1 KGHSH and CDR2 LQKENI come from the germline V gene. V was shortened by 5 bases and J by 0 bases, with 14 bases between the two germline ends. The CDR3 has 16 amino acids. As DNA, the CDR3 is TGTGCCAGCTCATCCACGGACGGGAGCTCCTACAATGAGCAGTTCTTC. Its translation: CASSSTDGSSYNEQFF. Full variable domain (outside the CDR3, taken from reference TRBV18 and TRBJ2-1): NAGVMQNPRHLVRRRGQEARLRCSPMKGHSHVYWYRQLPEEGLKFMVYLQKENIIDESGMPKERFSAEFPKEGPSILRIQQVVRGDSAAYFCASSSTDGSSYNEQFFGPGTRLTVL.

The chain joins TRBV9 to TRBJ2-3; a possible D gene is TRBD2 (7 bases). The germline V and J ends were trimmed by 0 bases and 1 base, with 18 bases remaining between them. The germline V gene has CDR1 SGDLS and CDR2 YYNGEE. This CDR3 is built from 18 residues. The chain's CDR3 is CASSVGPGGRGGTDTQYF. CDR3 coding DNA: TGTGCCAGCAGCGTAGGGCCGGGGGGCCGTGGGGGCACAGATACGCAGTATTTT.

V is TRBV2 and J is TRBJ1-6; D ambiguous. CDR3 length equals 12 residues. CDR1 and CDR2 from the germline V gene are SNHLY and FYNNEI. The V end was cut by 5 bases, the J end by 11 bases, with 10 bases between. CDR3 sequence (DNA): TGTGCCAGCAGTTTGTCGGGAGCACCCCTCCACTTT. Amino acid sequence: CASSLSGAPLHF.

The chain carries TRBV20-1 and TRBJ1-5; no reliable D call. CDR3 length equals 17 residues. Deletions cut 3 bases from V and 10 bases from J, with 28 bases between. CDR1 and CDR2 from the germline V gene are DFQATT and SNEGSKA (reference sequence). The CDR3 DNA is TGCAGTGCTAGTTCTGGTCGGGGTCCAACGAAAGCGGGCCCCCAGCATTTT. Translated, it gives CSASSGRGPTKAGPQHF.

The chain links TRBV3-1 (or the pseudogene TRBV3-2) to TRBJ1-3; a possible D gene is TRBD1 (5 bases). The CDR3 totals 16 residues. V was cut by 4 bases and J by 3 bases, with 16 bases left in between. From germline, CDR1 is LGHDT and CDR2 YNNKEL (reference sequence). The CDR3 DNA is TGTGCCAGCAGCCCGCGAGTAAGGGGCTATGGAAACACCATATATTTT. Translated: CASSPRVRGYGNTIYF.

The DNA for the CDR3 is TGTGCCAGCAGGGGACAGTTCCTGGGGGATGAAAAACTGTTTTTT. Its translation is CASRGQFLGDEKLFF. V usage is TRBV28 and J usage is TRBJ1-4; 7 nucleotides agree with TRBD1. Germline-derived CDR1 and CDR2 are MDHEN and SYDVKM. This CDR3 region has 15 residues. Trimming at V came to 6 bases and at J to 6 bases, leaving 10 bases not matched to a gene.